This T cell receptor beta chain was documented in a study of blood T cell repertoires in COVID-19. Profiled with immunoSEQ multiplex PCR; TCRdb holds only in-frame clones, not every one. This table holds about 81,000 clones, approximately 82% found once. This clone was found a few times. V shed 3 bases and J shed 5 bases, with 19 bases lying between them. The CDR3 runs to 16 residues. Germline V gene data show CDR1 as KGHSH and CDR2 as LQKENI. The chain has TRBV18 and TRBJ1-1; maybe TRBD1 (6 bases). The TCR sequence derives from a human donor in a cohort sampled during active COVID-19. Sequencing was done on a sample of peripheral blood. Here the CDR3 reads CASSPTSRGGGTEAFF. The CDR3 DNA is TGTGCCAGCTCACCCACTTCCAGGGGCGGAGGAACTGAAGCTTTCTTT. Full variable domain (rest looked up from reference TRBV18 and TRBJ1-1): NAGVMQNPRHLVRRRGQEARLRCSPMKGHSHVYWYRQLPEEGLKFMVYLQKENIIDESGMPKERFSAEFPKEGPSILRIQQVVRGDSAAYFCASSPTSRGGGTEAFFGQGTRLTVV.